This T cell receptor beta chain is drawn from a study of cytomegalovirus exposure and HLA in healthy donors. Study-wide findings and caveats: Using a false discovery rate of 0.05, a later analysis showed that 16,951 TCR beta sequences were associated with HLA alleles. V- and J-gene trimming in TCR beta was tied to a missense DCLRE1C variant by an analysis performed later. CMV serostatus stood as the only immune exposure information on hand.

The V gene lost 4 bases and the J gene lost 10 bases, with 13 bases spanning the gap. This CDR3 comprises 12 residues. CDR1 and CDR2 (germline): SGHAT, FQDESV (reference sequence). Note on this clone: Antigen: not known.

With 60 Vbeta and 13 Jbeta primers, the PCR was carried out. The table came from immunoSEQ multiplex PCR; TCRdb's copy has only in-frame clones and leaves some out. Of approximately 120,000 clones listed, about 70% were seen once; the top ten hold just over 2%. The receptor was isolated from a human donor in good health. The material sequenced was PBMCs. V is TRBV11-1 and J is TRBJ1-2; TRBD1 is a possible D gene (6 bases). The CDR3 DNA sequence: TGTGCCAGCAGCTATAACCAGGGGACCTACACCTTC. Translating it yields CASSYNQGTYTF.